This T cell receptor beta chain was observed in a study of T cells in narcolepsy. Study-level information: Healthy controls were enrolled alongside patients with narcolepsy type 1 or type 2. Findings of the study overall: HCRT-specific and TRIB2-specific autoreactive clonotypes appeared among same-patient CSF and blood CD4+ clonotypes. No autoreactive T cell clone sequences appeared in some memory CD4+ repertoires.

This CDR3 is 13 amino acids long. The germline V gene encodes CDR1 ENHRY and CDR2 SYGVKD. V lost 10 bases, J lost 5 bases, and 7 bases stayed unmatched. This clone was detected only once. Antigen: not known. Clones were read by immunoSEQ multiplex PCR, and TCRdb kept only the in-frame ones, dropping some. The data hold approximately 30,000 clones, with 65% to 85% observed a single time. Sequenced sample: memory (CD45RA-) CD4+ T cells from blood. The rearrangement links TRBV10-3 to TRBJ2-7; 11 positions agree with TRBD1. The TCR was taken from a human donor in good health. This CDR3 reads CATRPGQGDEQYF. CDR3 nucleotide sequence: TGTGCCACTCGTCCGGGACAGGGGGACGAGCAGTACTTC.